This TCR beta chain was sequenced in a study of T-cell reconstitution after alpha-beta-depleted transplantation in children. For TCRbeta, the library was prepared with unique molecular identifiers. TCRdb used MiXCR to reprocess the PCR reads, holding one entry per CDR3 protein. The data hold 450,000 to 600,000 distinct CDR3 sequences, with roughly a tenth observed a single time. Between the trimmed V and J ends, which lost 1 base and 0 bases, there was a span of 10 bases. This CDR3 is built from 15 residues. The germline V gene encodes CDR1 SGHRS and CDR2 YFSETQ. The sample was PBMCs, taken before TCRalphabeta/CD19-depleted stem cell transplant. The receptor was isolated from a child aged 2 to 9 with inherited bone marrow failure, due to receive a stem cell transplant. The genes are TRBV5-1 and TRBJ2-5, with unresolved D. As DNA, the CDR3 is TGCGCCAGCAGCTTGCGATTACCCCACCAAGAGACCCAGTACTTC. Its translation is CASSLRLPHQETQYF.